The T cell receptor (beta chain) described here comes from a study of Ad26.COV2.S vaccination and SARS-CoV-2 variants. Data came from immunoSEQ multiplex PCR; TCRdb stores just in-frame clones and leaves some out. Here the sample spans a few hundred thousand clones, 80% to 90% being singletons. This CDR3 has 17 residues. CDR1 ENHRY and CDR2 SYGVKD come from the germline V gene. V lost 8 bases, J lost 2 bases, and 9 bases stayed unmatched. Treatment of the sample: some 20 received Ad26.COV2.S at low or high dose, single or two shots; a few received placebo; per-sample allocation not given. Specimens were obtained on day 63 following the first vaccine or placebo injection. This person who donated was an adult of 18-55 years in Boston. As its vector, the vaccine had Ad26, which expressed Wuhan-strain SARS-CoV-2 spike.

The sample here was peripheral blood, taken in a trial of Ad26.COV2.S vaccine versus placebo. This TCR was recovered from a person between 18 and 65 years old who received the Ad26.COV2.S COVID-19 vaccine or a placebo. The chain links TRBV10-3 to TRBJ2-7; 16 bases are shared with TRBD2. The CDR3 reads CAIQPGLAGGLPYEQYF. CDR3 nucleotide sequence: TGTGCCATCCAACCGGGACTAGCGGGGGGGCTCCCCTACGAGCAGTACTTC.